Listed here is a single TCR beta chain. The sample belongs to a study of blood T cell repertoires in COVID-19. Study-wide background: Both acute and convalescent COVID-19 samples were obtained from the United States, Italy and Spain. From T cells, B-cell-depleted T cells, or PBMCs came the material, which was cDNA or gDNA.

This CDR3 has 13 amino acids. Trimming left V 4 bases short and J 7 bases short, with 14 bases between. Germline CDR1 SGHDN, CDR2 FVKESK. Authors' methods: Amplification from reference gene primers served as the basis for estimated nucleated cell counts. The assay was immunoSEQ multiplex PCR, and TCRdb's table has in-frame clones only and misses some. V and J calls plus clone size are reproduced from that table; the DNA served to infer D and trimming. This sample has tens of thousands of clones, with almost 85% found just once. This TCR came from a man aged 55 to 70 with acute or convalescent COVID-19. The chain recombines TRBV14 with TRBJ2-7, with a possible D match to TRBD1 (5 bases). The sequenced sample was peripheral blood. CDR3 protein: CASSLRDSEEQYF. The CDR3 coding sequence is TGTGCCAGCAGCCTCCGAGACAGCGAAGAGCAGTACTTC.